The source of this TCR beta chain is a study of blood T cell repertoires in COVID-19. Study information: Samples representing acute and convalescent COVID-19 were sourced from the United States, Italy and Spain. T cells, B-cell-depleted T cells, or PBMCs supplied cDNA or gDNA.

Participant ages covered roughly 18 to 89 years across 24 US areas. Germline CDR1 SEHNR, CDR2 FQNEAQ (reference sequence). Losses at the gene ends were 5 bases for V and 10 bases for J; bases not matched to a gene: 6. This CDR3 is 12 amino acids long. TCRdb keeps only in-frame clones here, not all; method: immunoSEQ multiplex PCR. There are a few hundred thousand clones in the sample; approximately 82% occur only once, and approximately 15% lies in the top ten. J is TRBJ2-5 and V is TRBV7-9, with TRBD2 matching 8 bases. The source is a man aged 35-49 years who had recovered from COVID-19. The sequenced material came from PBMCs or T cells enriched from blood (not recorded which). Here the CDR3 reads CASSPGGDVQYF. The DNA of the CDR3 is TGTGCCAGCAGCCCCGGGGGGGATGTCCAGTACTTC.